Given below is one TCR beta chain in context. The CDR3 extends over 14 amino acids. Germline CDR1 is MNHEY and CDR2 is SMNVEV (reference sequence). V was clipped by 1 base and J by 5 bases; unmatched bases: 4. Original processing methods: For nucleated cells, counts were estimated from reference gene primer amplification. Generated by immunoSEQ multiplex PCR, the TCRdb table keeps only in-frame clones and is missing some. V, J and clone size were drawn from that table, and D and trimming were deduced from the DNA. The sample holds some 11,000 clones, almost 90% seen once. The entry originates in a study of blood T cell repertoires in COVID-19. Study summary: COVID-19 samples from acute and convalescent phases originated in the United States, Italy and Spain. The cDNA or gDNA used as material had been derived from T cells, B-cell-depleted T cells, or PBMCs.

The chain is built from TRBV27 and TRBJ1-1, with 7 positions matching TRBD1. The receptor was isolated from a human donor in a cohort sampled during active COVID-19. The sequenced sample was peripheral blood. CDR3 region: CASSLFRGVTEAFF. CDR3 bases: TGTGCCAGCAGTTTATTCAGGGGGGTAACTGAAGCTTTCTTT.